This T cell receptor (beta chain) was profiled in a study of shared clonotypes between healthy human individuals. Study-wide results and limits: Clonotypes that were shared across four donors made up approximately 5% of naive CD4 clonotypes. Clonotypes which were not shared had lower generation probabilities than clonotypes that all four donors shared.

Data came from immunoSEQ multiplex PCR; TCRdb stores just in-frame clones and leaves some out. The profile shows about 1.5 million clones, approximately 98% of them singletons. Notes on this clone: As yet, its antigen is unknown.

There were no recent acute infections or vaccinations among the donors, who were healthy HIV-negative adults. Sequencing was performed on naive CD4+ T cells sorted from blood. Sample subset: CD45RA+ positively selected. This sequence was found in a man aged 25 to 45 in good health.

This CDR3 is CATSRTQVLAGESQFF. For the CDR3, the DNA is TGTGCCACCAGCAGGACACAGGTCCTAGCGGGAGAGTCGCAGTTCTTC. The chain recombines TRBV15 with TRBJ2-1; 10 bases map to TRBD2. J was trimmed by 12 bases and V by 3 bases; bases with no gene match: 14. The CDR3 consists of 16 residues. Germline lookup yields CDR1 LNHNV and CDR2 YYDKDF (reference sequence).